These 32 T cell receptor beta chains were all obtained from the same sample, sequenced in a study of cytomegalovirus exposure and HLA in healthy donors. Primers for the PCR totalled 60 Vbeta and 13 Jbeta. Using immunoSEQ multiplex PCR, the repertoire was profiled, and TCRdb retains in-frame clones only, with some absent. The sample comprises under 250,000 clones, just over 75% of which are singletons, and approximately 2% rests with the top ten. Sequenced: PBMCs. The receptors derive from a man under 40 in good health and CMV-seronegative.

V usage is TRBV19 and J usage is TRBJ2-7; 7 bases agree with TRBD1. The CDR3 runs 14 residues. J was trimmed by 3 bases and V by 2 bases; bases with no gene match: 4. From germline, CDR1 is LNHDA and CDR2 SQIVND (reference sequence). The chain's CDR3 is CASSILGQIYEQYF. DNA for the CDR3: TGTGCCAGTAGTATACTGGGACAGATCTACGAGCAGTACTTC.

CDR3 in DNA: TGTGCCAGCAGCGTAGCCGGGACAGCCTCATATAATTCACCCCTCCACTTT. Its protein product is CASSVAGTASYNSPLHF. The chain is built from TRBV9 and TRBJ1-6; 7 nucleotides match TRBD1. The CDR3 runs 17 residues. V shed 0 bases and J 4 bases; nucleotides not matched to a gene: 7. The V gene's germline CDR1 is SGDLS and CDR2 YYNGEE.

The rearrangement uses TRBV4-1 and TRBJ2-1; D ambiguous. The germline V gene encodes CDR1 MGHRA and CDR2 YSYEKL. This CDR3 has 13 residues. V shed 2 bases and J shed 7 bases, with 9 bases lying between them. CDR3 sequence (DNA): TGCGCCAGCAGCCAATTGGTCGGGAATGAGCAGTTCTTC. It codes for CASSQLVGNEQFF.

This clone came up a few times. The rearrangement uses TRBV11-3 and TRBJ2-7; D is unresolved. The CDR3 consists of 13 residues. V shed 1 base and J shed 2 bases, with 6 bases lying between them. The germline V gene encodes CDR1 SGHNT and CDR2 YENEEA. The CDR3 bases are TGTGCCAGCAGCTTAGGGCCTGCCTACGAGCAGTACTTC. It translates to CASSLGPAYEQYF.

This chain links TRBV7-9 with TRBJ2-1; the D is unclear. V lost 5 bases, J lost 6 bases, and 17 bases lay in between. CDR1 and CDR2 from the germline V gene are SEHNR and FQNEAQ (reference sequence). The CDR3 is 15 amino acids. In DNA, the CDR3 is TGTGCCAGCAGCCCGACTTCGTTAAAATCCAATGAGCAGTTCTTC. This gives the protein CASSPTSLKSNEQFF.

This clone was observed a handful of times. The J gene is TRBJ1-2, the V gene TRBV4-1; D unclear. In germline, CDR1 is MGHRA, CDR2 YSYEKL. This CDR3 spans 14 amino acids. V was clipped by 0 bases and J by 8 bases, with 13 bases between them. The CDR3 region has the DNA TGCGCCAGCAGCCAAGATCAGCGGGTTGGAGGCTACACCTTC. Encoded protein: CASSQDQRVGGYTF.

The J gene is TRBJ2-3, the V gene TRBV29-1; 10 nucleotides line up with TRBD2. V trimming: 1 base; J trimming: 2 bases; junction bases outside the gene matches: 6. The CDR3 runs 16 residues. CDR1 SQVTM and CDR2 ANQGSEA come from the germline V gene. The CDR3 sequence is CSVEGSGRALTDTQYF. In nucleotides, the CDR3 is TGCAGCGTTGAAGGGAGCGGGAGGGCCCTCACAGATACGCAGTATTTT.

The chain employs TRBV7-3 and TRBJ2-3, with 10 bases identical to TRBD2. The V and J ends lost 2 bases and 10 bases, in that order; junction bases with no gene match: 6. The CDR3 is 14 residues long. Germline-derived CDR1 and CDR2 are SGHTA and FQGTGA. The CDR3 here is CASSLLPSGSSQYF. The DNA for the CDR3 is TGTGCCAGCAGCTTACTCCCTAGCGGGAGCTCGCAGTATTTT.

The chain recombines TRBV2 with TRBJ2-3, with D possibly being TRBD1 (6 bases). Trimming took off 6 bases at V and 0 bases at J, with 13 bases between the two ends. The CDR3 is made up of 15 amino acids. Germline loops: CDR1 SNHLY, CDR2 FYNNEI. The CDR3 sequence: CASRQGGSSTDTQYF. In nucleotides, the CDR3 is TGTGCCAGCAGACAGGGTGGGTCGAGCACAGATACGCAGTATTTT.

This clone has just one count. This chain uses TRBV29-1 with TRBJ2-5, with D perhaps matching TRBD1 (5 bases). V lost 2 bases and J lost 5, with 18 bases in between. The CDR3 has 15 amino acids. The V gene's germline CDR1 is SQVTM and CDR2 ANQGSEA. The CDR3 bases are TGCAGCGTTGAACTGATAACAGGTGTTGTGGAGACCCAGTACTTC. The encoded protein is CSVELITGVVETQYF.

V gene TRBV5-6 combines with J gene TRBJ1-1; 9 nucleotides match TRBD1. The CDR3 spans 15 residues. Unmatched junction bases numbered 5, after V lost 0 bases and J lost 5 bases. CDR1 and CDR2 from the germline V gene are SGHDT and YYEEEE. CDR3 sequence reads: CASSLGGTGWTEAFF. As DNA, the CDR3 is TGTGCCAGCAGCTTGGGAGGGACAGGGTGGACTGAAGCTTTCTTT.

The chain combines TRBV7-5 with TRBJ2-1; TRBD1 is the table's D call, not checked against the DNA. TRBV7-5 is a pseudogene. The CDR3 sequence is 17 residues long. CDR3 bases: TGTGTCAGAATCACATTTGAGGGGACAGGGACCTACAATGAGCAGTTCTTC. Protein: CVRITFEGTGTYNEQFF.

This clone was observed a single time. This CDR3 is CAISSSGTEAFF. The CDR3 DNA follows: TGTGCCATTAGTAGCTCGGGCACTGAAGCTTTCTTT. The rearrangement links TRBV2 to TRBJ1-1, with D uncertain. The CDR3 extends over 12 amino acids. CDR1 SNHLY and CDR2 FYNNEI come from the germline V gene. Trimming stripped 10 bases from V and 4 bases from J, with 13 bases between. Combining the CDR3 with reference TRBV2 and TRBJ1-1 gives the whole variable domain EPEVTQTPSHQVTQMGQEVILRCVPISNHLYFYWYRQILGQKVEFLVSFYNNEISEKSEIFDDQFSVERPDGSNFTLKIRSTKLEDSAMYFCAISSSGTEAFFGQGTRLTVV.

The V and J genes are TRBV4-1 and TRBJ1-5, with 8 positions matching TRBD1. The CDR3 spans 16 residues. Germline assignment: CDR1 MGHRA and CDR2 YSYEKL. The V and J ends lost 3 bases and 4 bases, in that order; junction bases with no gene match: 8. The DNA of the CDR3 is TGCGCCAGCAGCCATGCCGGGACAGGACTAAATCAGCCCCAGCATTTT. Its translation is CASSHAGTGLNQPQHF.

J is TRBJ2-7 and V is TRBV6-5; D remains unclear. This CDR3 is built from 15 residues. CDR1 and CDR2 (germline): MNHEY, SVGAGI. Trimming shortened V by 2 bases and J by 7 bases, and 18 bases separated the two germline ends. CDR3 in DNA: TGTGCCAGCAGTTACCTCGGAGCCGCAATGGGTGAGCAGTACTTC. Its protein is CASSYLGAAMGEQYF.

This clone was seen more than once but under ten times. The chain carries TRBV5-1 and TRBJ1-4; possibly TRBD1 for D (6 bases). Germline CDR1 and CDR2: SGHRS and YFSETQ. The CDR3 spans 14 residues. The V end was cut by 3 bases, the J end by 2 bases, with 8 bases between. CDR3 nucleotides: TGCGCCAGCAGCTCACAGGGCACTAATGAAAAACTGTTTTTT. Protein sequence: CASSSQGTNEKLFF.

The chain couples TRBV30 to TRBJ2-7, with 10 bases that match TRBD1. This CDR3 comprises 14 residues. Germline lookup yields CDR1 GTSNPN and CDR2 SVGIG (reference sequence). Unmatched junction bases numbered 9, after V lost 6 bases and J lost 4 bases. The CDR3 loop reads CACTGTGDEYEQYF. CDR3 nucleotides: TGTGCCTGCACCGGGACAGGGGATGAGTACGAGCAGTACTTC.

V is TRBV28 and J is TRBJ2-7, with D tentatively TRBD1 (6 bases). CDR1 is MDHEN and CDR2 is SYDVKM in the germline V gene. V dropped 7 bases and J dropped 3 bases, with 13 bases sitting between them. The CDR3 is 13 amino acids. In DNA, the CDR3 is TGTGCCAGCATCAGCGACAGGTACTACGAGCAGTACTTC. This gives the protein CASISDRYYEQYF. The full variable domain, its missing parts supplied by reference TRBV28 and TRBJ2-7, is DVKVTQSSRYLVKRTGEKVFLECVQDMDHENMFWYRQDPGLGLRLIYFSYDVKMKEKGDIPEGYSVSREKKERFSLILESASTNQTSMYLCASISDRYYEQYFGPGTRLTVT.

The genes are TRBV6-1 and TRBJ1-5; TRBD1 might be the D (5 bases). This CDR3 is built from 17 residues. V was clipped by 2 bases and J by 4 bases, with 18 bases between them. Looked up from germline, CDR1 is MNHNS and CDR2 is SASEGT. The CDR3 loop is CASSEPLGGVGNQPQHF. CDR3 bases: TGTGCCAGCAGTGAACCCCTTGGAGGGGTCGGGAATCAGCCCCAGCATTTT.

The CDR3 is CASSSSGRNLETQYF. CDR3 coding DNA: TGCGCCAGCAGCTCTAGCGGGAGGAACCTAGAGACCCAGTACTTC. V and J are TRBV5-1 and TRBJ2-5; 11 bases match TRBD2. Germline CDR1 SGHRS, CDR2 YFSETQ. Unmatched junction bases numbered 5, after V lost 3 bases and J lost 4 bases. The CDR3 sequence is 15 residues long.

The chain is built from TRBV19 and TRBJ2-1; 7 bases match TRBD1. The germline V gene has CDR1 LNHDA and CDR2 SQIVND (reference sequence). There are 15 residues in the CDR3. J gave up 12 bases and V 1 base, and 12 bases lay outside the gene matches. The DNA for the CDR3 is TGTGCCAGTAGTATAGCCGGAAGGACAGGTCGTTGGCAGTTCTTC. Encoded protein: CASSIAGRTGRWQFF.

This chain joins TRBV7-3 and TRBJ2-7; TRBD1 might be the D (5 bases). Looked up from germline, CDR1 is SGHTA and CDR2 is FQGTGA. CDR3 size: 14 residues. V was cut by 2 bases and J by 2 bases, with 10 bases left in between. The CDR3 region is CASSLLGHPYEQYF. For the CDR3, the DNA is TGTGCCAGCAGCTTACTTGGACATCCCTACGAGCAGTACTTC.

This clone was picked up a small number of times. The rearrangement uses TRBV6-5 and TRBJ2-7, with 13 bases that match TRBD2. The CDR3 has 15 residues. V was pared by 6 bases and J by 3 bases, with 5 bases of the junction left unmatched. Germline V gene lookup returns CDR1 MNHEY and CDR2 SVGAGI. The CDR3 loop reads CASRPGLAGVYEQYF. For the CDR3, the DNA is TGTGCCAGCAGGCCTGGACTAGCGGGAGTCTACGAGCAGTACTTC.

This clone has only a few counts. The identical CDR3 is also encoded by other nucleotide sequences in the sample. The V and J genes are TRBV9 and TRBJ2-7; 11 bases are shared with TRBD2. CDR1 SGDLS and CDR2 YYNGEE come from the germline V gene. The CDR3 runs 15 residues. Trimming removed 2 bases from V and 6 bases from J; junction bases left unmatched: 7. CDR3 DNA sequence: TGTGCCAGCAGCGTCGGGACTAGCGGCTCAGGCGAGCAGTACTTC. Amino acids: CASSVGTSGSGEQYF.

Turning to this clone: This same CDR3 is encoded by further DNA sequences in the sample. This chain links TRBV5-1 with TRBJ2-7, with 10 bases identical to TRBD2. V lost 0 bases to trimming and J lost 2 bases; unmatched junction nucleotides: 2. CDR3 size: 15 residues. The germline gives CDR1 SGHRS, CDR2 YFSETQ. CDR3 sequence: CASSLGTSGTYEQYF. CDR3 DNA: TGCGCCAGCAGCTTGGGGACTAGCGGCACCTACGAGCAGTACTTC.

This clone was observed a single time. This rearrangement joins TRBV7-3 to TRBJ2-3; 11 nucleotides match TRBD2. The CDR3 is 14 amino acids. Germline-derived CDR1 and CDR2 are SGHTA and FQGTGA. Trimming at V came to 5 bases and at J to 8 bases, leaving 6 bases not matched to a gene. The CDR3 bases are TGTGCCAGCAGCCCAGGGCTAGCGGGAGGTACGCAGTATTTT. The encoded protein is CASSPGLAGGTQYF. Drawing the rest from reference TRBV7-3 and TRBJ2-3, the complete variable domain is GAGVSQTPSNKVTEKGKYVELRCDPISGHTALYWYRQSLGQGPEFLIYFQGTGAADDSGLPNDRFFAVRPEGSVSTLKIQRTERGDSAVYLCASSPGLAGGTQYFGPGTRLTVL.

CDR3: CALKNRGGYTF. The CDR3 region has the DNA TGTGCCTTGAAGAACAGGGGTGGCTACACCTTC. The chain has TRBV30 and TRBJ1-2; TRBD1 matches 7 bases. Germline loops: CDR1 GTSNPN, CDR2 SVGIG (reference sequence). V shed 7 bases, J shed 7 bases, and the junction held 6 bases outside the gene matches. The CDR3 is 11 residues long.

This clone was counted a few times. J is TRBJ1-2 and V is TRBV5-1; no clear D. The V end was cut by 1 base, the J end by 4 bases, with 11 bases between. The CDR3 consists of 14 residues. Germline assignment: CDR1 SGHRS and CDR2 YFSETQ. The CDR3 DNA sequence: TGCGCCAGCAGCTTGTTTGCGGGGTCCTATGGCTACACCTTC. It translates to CASSLFAGSYGYTF.

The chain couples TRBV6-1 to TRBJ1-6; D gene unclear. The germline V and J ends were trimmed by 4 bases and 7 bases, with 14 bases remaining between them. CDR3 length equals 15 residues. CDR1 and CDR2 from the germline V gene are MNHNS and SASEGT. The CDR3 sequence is CASSATRRVNSPLHF. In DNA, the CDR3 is TGTGCCAGCAGTGCAACCCGGAGGGTCAATTCACCCCTCCACTTT.

The CDR3 sequence is CASSQDVLRGPLTDTQYF. The CDR3 DNA follows: TGTGCCAGCAGCCAAGATGTTTTGCGTGGGCCTCTCACAGATACGCAGTATTTT. This sequence joins TRBV4-2 and TRBJ2-3, with D hard to call. Germline V gene data show CDR1 as LGHNA and CDR2 as YNFKEQ. This CDR3 region has 18 residues. Trimming cost V 0 bases and J 2 bases, with 18 bases left between them.

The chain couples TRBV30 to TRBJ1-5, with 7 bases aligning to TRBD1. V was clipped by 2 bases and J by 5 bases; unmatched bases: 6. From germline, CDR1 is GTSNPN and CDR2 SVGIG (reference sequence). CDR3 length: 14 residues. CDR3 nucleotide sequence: TGTGCCTGGAGTATCGACAGGGTCGATCAGCCCCAGCATTTT. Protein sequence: CAWSIDRVDQPQHF.

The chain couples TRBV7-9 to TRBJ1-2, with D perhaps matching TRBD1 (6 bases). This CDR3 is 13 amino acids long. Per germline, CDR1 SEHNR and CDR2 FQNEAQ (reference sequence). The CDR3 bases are TGTGCGGGGGCGCGCTCAAGGGTATATGGCTACACCTTC. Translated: CAGARSRVYGYTF.